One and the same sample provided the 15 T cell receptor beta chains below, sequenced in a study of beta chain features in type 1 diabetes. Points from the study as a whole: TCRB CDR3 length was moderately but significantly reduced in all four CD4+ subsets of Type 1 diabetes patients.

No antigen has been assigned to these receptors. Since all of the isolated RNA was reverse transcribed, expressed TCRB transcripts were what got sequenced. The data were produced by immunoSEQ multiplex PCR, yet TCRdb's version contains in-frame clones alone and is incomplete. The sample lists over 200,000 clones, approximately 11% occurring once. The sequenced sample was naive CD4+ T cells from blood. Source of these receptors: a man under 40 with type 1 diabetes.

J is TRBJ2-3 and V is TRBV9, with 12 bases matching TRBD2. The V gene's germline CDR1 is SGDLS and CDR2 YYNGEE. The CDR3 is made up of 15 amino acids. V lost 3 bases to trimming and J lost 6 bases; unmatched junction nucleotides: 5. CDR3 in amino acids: CASSAAGTSGDTQYF. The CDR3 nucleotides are TGTGCCAGCAGCGCTGCGGGGACTAGCGGGGATACGCAGTATTTT.

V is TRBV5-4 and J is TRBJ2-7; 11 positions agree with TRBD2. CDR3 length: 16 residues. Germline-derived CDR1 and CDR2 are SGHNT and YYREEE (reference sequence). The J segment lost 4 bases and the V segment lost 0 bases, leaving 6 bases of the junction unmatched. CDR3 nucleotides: TGTGCCAGCAGCTTGGCTAGCGGGGGGCCAAGGTACGAGCAGTACTTC. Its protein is CASSLASGGPRYEQYF.

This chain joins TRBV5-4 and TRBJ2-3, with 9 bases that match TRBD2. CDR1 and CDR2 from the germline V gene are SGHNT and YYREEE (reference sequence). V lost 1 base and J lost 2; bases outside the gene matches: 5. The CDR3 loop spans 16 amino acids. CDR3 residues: CASSLWASGTTDTQYF. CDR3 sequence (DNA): TGTGCCAGCAGCTTGTGGGCTAGCGGGACCACAGATACGCAGTATTTT.

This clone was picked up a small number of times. CDR3 DNA: TGTGCCTGGAGTCAGGCGGGGGAGCGGGGGACCCAGTACTTC. This encodes CAWSQAGERGTQYF. The chain is built from TRBV30 and TRBJ2-5; 7 positions agree with TRBD2. CDR3 length: 14 residues. The V gene end was trimmed by 2 bases and the J gene end by 7 bases; junction bases not matched to a gene: 10. Germline V gene lookup returns CDR1 GTSNPN and CDR2 SVGIG (reference sequence). Complete variable domain (other parts from reference TRBV30 and TRBJ2-5): SQTIHQWPATLVQPVGSPLSLECTVEGTSNPNLYWYRQAAGRGLQLLFYSVGIGQISSEVPQNLSASRPQDRQFILSSKKLLLSDSGFYLCAWSQAGERGTQYFGPGTRLLVL.

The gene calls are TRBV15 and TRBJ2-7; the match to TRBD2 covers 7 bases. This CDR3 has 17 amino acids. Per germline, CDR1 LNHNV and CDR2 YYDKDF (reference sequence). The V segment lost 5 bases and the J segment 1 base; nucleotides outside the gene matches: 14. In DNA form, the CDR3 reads TGTGCCACCAGCCCCCCCGGTGGTGGGGGGGGTTCCTACGAGCAGTACTTC. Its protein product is CATSPPGGGGGSYEQYF.

DNA for the CDR3: TGTGCCAGTAGTGGCATCCGAGGTAGGCAGTTCTTC. Amino acid sequence: CASSGIRGRQFF. The chain is built from TRBV19 and TRBJ2-1; D gene uncertain. CDR1 and CDR2 (germline): LNHDA, SQIVND (reference sequence). Trimming removed 5 bases from V and 12 bases from J, with 14 bases in between. The CDR3 totals 12 residues.

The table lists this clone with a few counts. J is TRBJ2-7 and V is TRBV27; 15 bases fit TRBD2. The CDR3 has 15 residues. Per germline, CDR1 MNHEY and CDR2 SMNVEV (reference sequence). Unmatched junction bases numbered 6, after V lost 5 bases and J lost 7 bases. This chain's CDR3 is CASSPGLAGGREQYF. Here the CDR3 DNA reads TGTGCCAGCAGTCCCGGACTAGCGGGGGGGCGAGAGCAGTACTTC.

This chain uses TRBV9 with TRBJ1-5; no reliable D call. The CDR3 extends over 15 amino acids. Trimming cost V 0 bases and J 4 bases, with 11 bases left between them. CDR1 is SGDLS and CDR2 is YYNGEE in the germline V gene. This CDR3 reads CASSVDSTGNQPQHF. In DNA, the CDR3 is TGTGCCAGCAGCGTAGATTCTACCGGGAATCAGCCCCAGCATTTT. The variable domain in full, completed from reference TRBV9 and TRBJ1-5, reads DSGVTQTPKHLITATGQRVTLRCSPRSGDLSVYWYQQSLDQGLQFLIQYYNGEERAKGNILERFSAQQFPDLHSELNLSSLELGDSALYFCASSVDSTGNQPQHFGDGTRLSIL.

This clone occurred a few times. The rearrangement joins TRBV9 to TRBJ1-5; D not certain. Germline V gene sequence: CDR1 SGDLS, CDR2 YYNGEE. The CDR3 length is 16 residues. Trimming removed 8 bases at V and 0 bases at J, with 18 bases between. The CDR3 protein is CARREGVDYSNQPQHF. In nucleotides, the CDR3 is TGTGCCAGGCGGGAGGGCGTTGACTATAGCAATCAGCCCCAGCATTTT.

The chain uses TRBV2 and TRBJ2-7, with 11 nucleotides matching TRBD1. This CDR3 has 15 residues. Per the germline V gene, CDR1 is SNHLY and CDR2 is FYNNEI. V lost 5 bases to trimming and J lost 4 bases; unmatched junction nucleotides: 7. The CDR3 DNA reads TGTGCCAGCAGTAGCCCGGGACAGGGGGAATACGAGCAGTACTTC. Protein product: CASSSPGQGEYEQYF.

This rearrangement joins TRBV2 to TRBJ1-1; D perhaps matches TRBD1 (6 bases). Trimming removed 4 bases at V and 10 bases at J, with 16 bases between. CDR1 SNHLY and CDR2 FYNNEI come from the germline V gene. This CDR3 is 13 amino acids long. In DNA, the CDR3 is TGTGCCAGCAGTGCTCGGACAGTCGGAGGAGCTTTCTTT. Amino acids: CASSARTVGGAFF.

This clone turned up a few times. The CDR3 coding sequence is TGCAGCGTTGAAGATGGGTGGACTAGCGGGAGCACAGATACGCAGTATTTT. Its translation: CSVEDGWTSGSTDTQYF. The rearrangement uses TRBV29-1 and TRBJ2-3, with 11 bases identical to TRBD2. Germline V gene sequence: CDR1 SQVTM, CDR2 ANQGSEA. The CDR3 has 17 amino acids. The V gene end was trimmed by 0 bases and the J gene end by 0 bases; junction bases not matched to a gene: 5.

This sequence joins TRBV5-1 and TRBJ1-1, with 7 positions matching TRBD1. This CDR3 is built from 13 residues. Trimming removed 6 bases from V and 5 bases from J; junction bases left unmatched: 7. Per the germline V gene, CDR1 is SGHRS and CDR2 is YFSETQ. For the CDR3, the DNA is TGCGCCAGCAAAAACCAGGGGGGAACTGAAGCTTTCTTT. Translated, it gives CASKNQGGTEAFF. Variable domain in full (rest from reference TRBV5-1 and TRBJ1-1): KAGVTQTPRYLIKTRGQQVTLSCSPISGHRSVSWYQQTPGQGLQFLFEYFSETQRNKGNFPGRFSGRQFSNSRSEMNVSTLELGDSALYLCASKNQGGTEAFFGQGTRLTVV.

CDR3 in amino acids: CASRVAGGKNNEQFF. In DNA form, the CDR3 reads TGCGCCAGCAGGGTAGCGGGGGGCAAAAACAATGAGCAGTTCTTC. The genes are TRBV4-1 and TRBJ2-1; 10 bases fit TRBD2. Losses at the gene ends were 6 bases for V and 5 bases for J; bases not matched to a gene: 7. The CDR3 consists of 15 residues. CDR1 and CDR2 (germline): MGHRA, YSYEKL.

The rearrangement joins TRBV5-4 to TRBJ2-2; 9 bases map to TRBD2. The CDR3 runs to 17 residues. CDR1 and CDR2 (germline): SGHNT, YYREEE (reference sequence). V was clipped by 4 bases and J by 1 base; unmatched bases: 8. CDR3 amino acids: CASSIAKTSGNTGELFF. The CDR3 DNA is TGTGCCAGCAGCATTGCCAAGACTAGCGGGAACACCGGGGAGCTGTTTTTT.